A single sample gave rise to the 11 T cell receptor beta chains below, sequenced in a study of blood T cell repertoires in COVID-19 (dated by TCRdb to the early 2020s). Library preparation used the immunoSEQ multiplex PCR assay. TCRdb provides this immuneACCESS table in a form limited to in-frame rearrangements. Some clones are lacking; in checked studies, under half of them reflect an unresolved V gene, and why the rest are absent is not known. For this sample the table gives about 100,000 clones, of which 70% to 90% were detected only once. The top ten clonotypes cover 5% of the sample. Sequencing used peripheral blood. These TCRs come from a human donor in a cohort sampled during active COVID-19.

The rearrangement uses TRBV5-1 and TRBJ1-5, with TRBD1 as a possible D gene (5 bases). This CDR3 comprises 14 residues. V was pared by 0 bases and J by 2 bases, with 6 bases between. In germline, CDR1 is SGHRS, CDR2 YFSETQ. The DNA of the CDR3 is TGCGCCAGCAGCTTGGAAGGGGGCAATCAGCCCCAGCATTTT. Its protein product is CASSLEGGNQPQHF.

V usage is TRBV24-1 and J usage is TRBJ2-7; 9 bases are shared with TRBD1. V lost 3 bases to trimming and J lost 3 bases; unmatched junction nucleotides: 8. This CDR3 comprises 16 residues. Germline CDR1 is KGHDR and CDR2 is SFDVKD. In DNA form, the CDR3 reads TGTGCCACCAGTGATCCCTCTGGACAGGGGATCTACGAGCAGTACTTC. This sequence encodes CATSDPSGQGIYEQYF.

This clone was seen a single time. This chain uses TRBV28 with TRBJ1-3; maybe TRBD1 (6 bases). The germline V gene has CDR1 MDHEN and CDR2 SYDVKM. V gave up 6 bases and J gave up 0 bases, with 15 bases separating them. The CDR3 is 16 amino acids. Here the CDR3 DNA reads TGTGCCAGCAGGAAGACAGGAAGAAGCTCTGGAAACACCATATATTTT. It yields the protein CASRKTGRSSGNTIYF.

The chain is built from TRBV4-1 and TRBJ2-1; perhaps TRBD1 as D (6 bases). The V end lost 0 bases, the J end lost 0 bases, and 12 bases lay between the germline ends. CDR1 is MGHRA, CDR2 YSYEKL, per germline. This CDR3 comprises 17 residues. The CDR3 bases are TGCGCCAGCAGCCAAGACCCAACAGGGAGCTCCTACAATGAGCAGTTCTTC. Translated, it gives CASSQDPTGSSYNEQFF.

The V gene is TRBV11-2, the J gene TRBJ1-1, with D perhaps matching TRBD1 (5 bases). Germline V lookup: CDR1 SGHAT, CDR2 FQNNGV. V lost 5 bases and J 1 base, leaving 8 bases between the germline ends. The CDR3 covers 13 residues. This CDR3 is CASSRDRNTEAFF. CDR3 nucleotides: TGTGCCAGCAGCCGAGACAGGAACACTGAAGCTTTCTTT.

This sequence joins TRBV5-1 and TRBJ1-5; TRBD1 matches 9 bases. The CDR3 contains 14 residues. V was clipped by 4 bases and J by 8 bases; unmatched bases: 7. Germline CDR1 is SGHRS and CDR2 is YFSETQ. CDR3 in DNA: TGCGCCAGCAGCCTGACAGGGGGACTGGAGCCCCAGCATTTT. Protein: CASSLTGGLEPQHF.

This chain links TRBV11-2 with TRBJ2-1; a weak D match, TRBD1 (5 bases). The CDR3 contains 16 residues. CDR1 is SGHAT, CDR2 FQNNGV, per germline. Trimming stripped 1 base from V and 4 bases from J, with 14 bases between. The CDR3 DNA follows: TGTGCCAGCAGCTTAGCCCAAGGGGTTAGGTACAATGAGCAGTTCTTC. As protein: CASSLAQGVRYNEQFF.

V gene TRBV5-6 combines with J gene TRBJ2-7, with D uncertain. CDR3 length: 14 residues. V was shortened by 0 bases and J by 0 bases, with 7 bases between the two germline ends. Germline assignment: CDR1 SGHDT and CDR2 YYEEEE. CDR3 in DNA: TGTGCCAGCAGCTTGGCTAGTCTCTCCTACGAGCAGTACTTC. It encodes CASSLASLSYEQYF.

V usage is TRBV12-5 and J usage is TRBJ2-1; D is unclear. In germline, CDR1 is LGHNT, CDR2 FRNRAP. The CDR3 runs to 14 residues. Trimming removed 4 bases from V and 9 bases from J, with 16 bases in between. CDR3 DNA: TGTGCTAGTGGTTCCCCACGATATGGCAGTGAGCAGTTCTTC. This gives the protein CASGSPRYGSEQFF.

The chain links TRBV29-1 to TRBJ2-7; 7 bases align to TRBD1. J lost 3 bases, V lost 5 bases, and 7 bases had no gene match. The CDR3 has 13 amino acids. Per the germline V gene, CDR1 is SQVTM and CDR2 is ANQGSEA. CDR3 amino acids: CSVSRGQLYEQYF. CDR3 in DNA: TGCAGCGTTTCTAGGGGACAGCTCTACGAGCAGTACTTC.

The rearrangement links TRBV28 to TRBJ1-5; D possibly corresponds to TRBD1 (6 bases). The V end lost 6 bases, the J end lost 0 bases, and 12 bases lay between the germline ends. CDR3 length: 15 amino acids. The germline V gene encodes CDR1 MDHEN and CDR2 SYDVKM. This chain's CDR3 is CASSRTTGSNQPQHF. In DNA, the CDR3 is TGTGCCAGCAGCCGGACGACAGGTAGCAATCAGCCCCAGCATTTT.